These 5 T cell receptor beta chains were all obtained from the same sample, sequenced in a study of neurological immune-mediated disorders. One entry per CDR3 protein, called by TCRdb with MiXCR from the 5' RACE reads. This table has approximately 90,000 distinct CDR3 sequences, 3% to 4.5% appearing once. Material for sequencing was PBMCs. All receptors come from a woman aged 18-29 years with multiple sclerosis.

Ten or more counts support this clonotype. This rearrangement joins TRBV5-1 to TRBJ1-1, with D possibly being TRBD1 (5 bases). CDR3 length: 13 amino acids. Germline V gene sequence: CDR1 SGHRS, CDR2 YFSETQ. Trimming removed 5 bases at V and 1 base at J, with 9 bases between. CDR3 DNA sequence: TGCGCCAGCAGACCGACAGAGAACACTGAAGCTTTCTTT. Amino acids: CASRPTENTEAFF.

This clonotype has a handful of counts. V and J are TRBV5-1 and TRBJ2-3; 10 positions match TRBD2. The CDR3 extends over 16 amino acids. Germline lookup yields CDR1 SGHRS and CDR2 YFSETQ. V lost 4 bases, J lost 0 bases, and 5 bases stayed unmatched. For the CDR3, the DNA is TGCGCCAGCAGCACCGGACTAGCGGCTAGCACAGATACGCAGTATTTT. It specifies CASSTGLAASTDTQYF.

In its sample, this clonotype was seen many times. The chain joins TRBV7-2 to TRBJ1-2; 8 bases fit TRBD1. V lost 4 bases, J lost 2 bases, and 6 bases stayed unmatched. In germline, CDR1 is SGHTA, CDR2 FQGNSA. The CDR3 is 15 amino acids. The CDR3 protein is CASSYTGGPNYGYTF. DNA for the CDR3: TGTGCCAGCAGCTACACAGGGGGTCCCAACTATGGCTACACCTTC.

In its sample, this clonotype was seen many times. As DNA, the CDR3 is TGTGCCAGCAGTGAAGGGACAGGGGATAACGGGGAGCTGTTTTTT. It codes for CASSEGTGDNGELFF. This rearrangement joins TRBV6-1 to TRBJ2-2; 9 bases line up with TRBD1. This CDR3 spans 15 amino acids. CDR1 and CDR2 (germline): MNHNS, SASEGT. Losses at the gene ends were 1 base for V and 7 bases for J; bases not matched to a gene: 4.

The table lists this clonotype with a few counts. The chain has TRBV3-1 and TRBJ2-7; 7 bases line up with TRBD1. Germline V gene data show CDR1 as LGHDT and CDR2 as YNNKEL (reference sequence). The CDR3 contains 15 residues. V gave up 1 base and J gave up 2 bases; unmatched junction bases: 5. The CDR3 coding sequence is TGTGCCAGCAGCCAAGGAGACAGGGATGCCTACGAGCAGTACTTC. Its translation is CASSQGDRDAYEQYF.